This record concerns one TCR beta chain sequence. This clone was seen only once. Its cognate antigen has yet to be identified. The record has no base qualities; no much larger clone is one base away. Library construction relied on the immunoSEQ multiplex PCR assay. Not all clones reach the TCRdb copy of this immuneACCESS table, which keeps in-frame sequences only. Checked studies attribute under half of the gap to unresolved V genes and leave the rest unexplained. Recorded for this sample are approximately 93,000 clones; around 93% of them occurred a single time. The ten largest clones represent 0.85% to 0.95% of the sample. CDR1 and CDR2 were assigned from the germline V gene (reference sequence) as DFQATT and SNEGSKA. Trimming takes 3 bases from V and 10 bases from J, and the germline ends sit 8 bases apart. The CDR3 measures 10 amino acids from cysteine to phenylalanine. CDR3 DNA only is kept here, 30 bases in frame from base 1.

This sample stems from a study of T cell changes during pregnancy in multiple sclerosis (dated by TCRdb to between 2017 and 2020). Study-wide context: In women with multiple sclerosis, the researchers looked at how the T cell repertoire shifted as pregnancy progressed.

The receptor's source is a female donor with multiple sclerosis, enrolled in a pregnancy study. The chain is encoded by TRBV20-1 joined to TRBJ2-3; the D gene cannot be named for sure. Sequenced material: peripheral blood, taken before pregnancy. The nucleotide sequence reads TGCAGTGCTAGCGGTGGTTCGCAGTATTTT. Its protein is CSASGGSQYF.